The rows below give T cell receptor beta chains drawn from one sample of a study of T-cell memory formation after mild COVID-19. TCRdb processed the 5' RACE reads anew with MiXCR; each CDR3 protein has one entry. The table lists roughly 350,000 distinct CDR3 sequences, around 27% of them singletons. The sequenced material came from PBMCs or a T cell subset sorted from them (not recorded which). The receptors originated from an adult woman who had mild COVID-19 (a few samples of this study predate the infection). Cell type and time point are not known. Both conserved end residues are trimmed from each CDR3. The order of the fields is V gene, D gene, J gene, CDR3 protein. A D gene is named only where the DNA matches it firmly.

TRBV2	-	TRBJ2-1	ASSEFVESAEQF
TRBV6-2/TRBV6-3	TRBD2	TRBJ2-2	ASSNPEGGRGTGELF
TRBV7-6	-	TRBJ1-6	ASGLKSDSPLH
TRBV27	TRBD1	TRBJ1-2	ASSWTGQDYGYT
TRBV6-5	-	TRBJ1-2	ASSRAGGGYGYT
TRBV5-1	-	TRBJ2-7	ASSLDPGGEQY
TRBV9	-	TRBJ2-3	ASSITGSTRTDTQY
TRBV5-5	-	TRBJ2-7	ASSFRPWGEQY
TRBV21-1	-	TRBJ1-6	ASSSNRGSPLH
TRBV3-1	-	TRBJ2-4	ASSQGGVLAKNIQY
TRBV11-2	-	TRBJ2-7	ASSLVTGGHYEQY
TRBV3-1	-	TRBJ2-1	ASSQVRGEQF
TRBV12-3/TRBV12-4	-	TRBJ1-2	ASRTDRFDGYT
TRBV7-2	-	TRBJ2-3	ASSWRTPTSTDTQY
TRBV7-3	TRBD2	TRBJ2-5	ASSPTGLAGSTQETQY
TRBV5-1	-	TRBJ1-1	ASSLQDSTEAF
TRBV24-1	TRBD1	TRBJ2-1	ATSDPQGDGGSYNEQF
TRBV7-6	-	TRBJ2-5	ASSHDQETQY
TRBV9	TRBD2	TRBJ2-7	ASSPSGTFSYEQY
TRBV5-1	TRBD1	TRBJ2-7	ASHWGQGAYEQY
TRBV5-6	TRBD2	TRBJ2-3	ASSLRSGTLFTDTQY
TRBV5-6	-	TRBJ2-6	ASSAGYGYNVLT
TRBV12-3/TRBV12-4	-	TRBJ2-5	ASKTGHKTQY
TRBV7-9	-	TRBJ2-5	ASSSIQGAAETQY
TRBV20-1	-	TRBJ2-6	SASTAASSGANVLT
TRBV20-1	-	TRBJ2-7	SARTELANGNEQY
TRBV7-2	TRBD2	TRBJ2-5	ASSAGLAGKTRETQY
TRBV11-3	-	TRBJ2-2	ASSSRAPGELF
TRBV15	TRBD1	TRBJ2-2	ATSREVRQGRYTGELF
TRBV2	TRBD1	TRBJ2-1	ASLPGQWNEQF
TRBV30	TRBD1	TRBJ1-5	AWRDQGGNQPQH
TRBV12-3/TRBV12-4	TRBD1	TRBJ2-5	ASSLKGARETQY
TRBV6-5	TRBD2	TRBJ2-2	ASSSGTSGRIGELF
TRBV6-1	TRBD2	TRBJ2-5	ASSATSGRSKETQY
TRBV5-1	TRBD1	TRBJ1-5	ASSWGTGDQPQH
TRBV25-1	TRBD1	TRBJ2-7	ASRRTGPYEQY
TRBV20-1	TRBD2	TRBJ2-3	SARLAGASDTQY
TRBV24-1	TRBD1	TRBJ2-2	ATSGAGGRTGELF
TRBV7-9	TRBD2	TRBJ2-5	ASSLAGVETQY
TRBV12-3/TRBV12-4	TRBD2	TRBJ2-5	ASSLFGGTGQETQY
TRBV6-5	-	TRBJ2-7	ARSYSAGASYEQY
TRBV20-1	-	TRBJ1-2	SAIQGSRVLNYGYT